This TCR beta chain originates from a study of T cells after yellow fever vaccination. This clonotype is medium-sized. For TCR, cDNA came from 5'RACE template switching, which added a universal primer site and UMIs. Each CDR3 protein is one row after TCRdb ran MiXCR on the 5' RACE reads. The sample has around 4,800 distinct CDR3 sequences, 6% to 8.5% seen once. The starting material was PBMCs, either bulk or a sorted T-cell subset (CD4+, CD8+, memory, or dextramer-sorted; not recorded which), obtained 15 days after the yellow fever booster vaccination. The TCR was taken from a man aged 25-45 years who received the YFV17D yellow fever vaccine.

The CDR3 sequence: CASTSGQETQYF. CDR3 nucleotides: TGTGCCAGCACCAGCGGGCAAGAGACCCAGTACTTC. The V call is TRBV3-1, the J call TRBJ2-5, with D possibly being TRBD2 (6 bases). The CDR3 is 12 residues long. Germline assignment: CDR1 LGHDT and CDR2 YNNKEL (reference sequence). V was trimmed by 7 bases and J by 2 bases, leaving 8 bases between them.